Below are 19 T cell receptor beta chains sequenced from a single sample in a study of T cell clonality in common variable immunodeficiency. The method was immunoSEQ multiplex PCR; TCRdb's version includes in-frame clones alone and lacks a portion of them. This repertoire lists about 34,000 clones without singletons; around 0.87% sits in the top ten. The specimen was peripheral blood mononuclear cells. The origin of the receptors is a person aged 18-70 years in good health.

In its sample, this clone was seen a few times. Read data end 3 residues before the CDR3 end; the end is taken from the germline J gene. The chain carries TRBV20-1 and TRBJ2-7; D possibly corresponds to TRBD2 (5 bases). The CDR3 has 13 amino acids. V lost 3 bases and J lost 3, with 12 bases in between. The germline gives CDR1 DFQATT, CDR2 SNEGSKA (reference sequence). The CDR3 sequence is CSASYRGDYEQYF. CDR3 DNA (partial): TGCAGTGCTAGTTATCGGGGAGACTACGAG.

This clone occurred a few times. The CDR3 is cut off 3 residues early in the read; its end comes from the germline J gene. The same CDR3 arises from other DNA sequences in this sample as well. J is TRBJ2-7 and V is TRBV5-1, with D tentatively TRBD1 (5 bases). Germline values: CDR1 SGHRS, CDR2 YFSETQ. V shed 1 base and J shed 6 bases, with 14 bases lying between them. The CDR3 contains 14 residues. The part of the CDR3 DNA that was read is TGCGCCAGCAGCTTGCGCCCAGGAAGGGGCGAG. Translation gives CASSLRPGRGE. The complete CDR3 sequence is CASSLRPGRGEQYF.

Turning to this clone: The CDR3 end is not reached by the read, which stops 3 residues before it; the germline J gene fills it in. The rearrangement links TRBV6-4 to TRBJ1-5; D might be TRBD1 (6 bases). The CDR3 has 14 amino acids. V lost 4 bases, J lost 4 bases, and 11 bases lay in between. Germline V gives CDR1 MRHNA, CDR2 SNTAGT. The CDR3 reads CASSATGMNQPQHF. The covered CDR3 bases are TGTGCCAGCAGTGCTACAGGGATGAATCAGCCC.

This clone was detected many times. The read ends 3 residues early relative to the CDR3; the germline J gene fills the gap. The genes are TRBV30 and TRBJ2-1; 14 bases match TRBD2. V lost 1 base, J lost 9 bases, and 5 bases stayed unmatched. Germline V gives CDR1 GTSNPN, CDR2 SVGIG (reference sequence). The CDR3 length is 15 residues. Here the CDR3 reads CAWSATSGGAFEQFF. The CDR3 bases that were read are TGTGCCTGGAGTGCGACTAGCGGGGGGGCCTTTGAG.

The table lists this clone with many counts. The read halts 3 residues ahead of the CDR3 end, with the missing end drawn from the germline J gene. The gene calls are TRBV3-1 (or the pseudogene TRBV3-2) and TRBJ2-2; TRBD2 matches at 7 bases. The germline V gene encodes CDR1 LGHDT and CDR2 YNNKEL (reference sequence). The CDR3 spans 16 residues. The V gene end was trimmed by 2 bases and the J gene end by 8 bases; junction bases not matched to a gene: 11. The CDR3 DNA, read in part, is TGTGCCAGCAGCCAACCTCCGTCCGGGGGGTCGGGGGAG. It encodes CASSQPPSGGSGE. The CDR3, in full, reads CASSQPPSGGSGELFF.

This clone showed up many times. The sequenced fragment ends 3 residues before the CDR3 boundary, so the rest is inferred from the germline J gene. The chain is built from TRBV13 and TRBJ2-3; D perhaps matches TRBD1 (6 bases). V lost 4 bases and J lost 5, with 19 bases in between. The CDR3 is 16 residues long. Germline CDR1 and CDR2: PRHDT and FYEKMQ (reference sequence). The CDR3 bases that were read are TGTGCCAGCAGCTCCCGTGAGTGGGGGCCGGGAGATACG. Protein sequence: CASSSREWGPGDT. The whole CDR3 is CASSSREWGPGDTQYF. The whole variable domain, remainder taken from reference TRBV13 and TRBJ2-3, is AAGVIQSPRHLIKEKRETATLKCYPIPRHDTVYWYQQGPGQDPQFLISFYEKMQSDKGSIPDRFSAQQFSDYHSELNMSSLELGDSALYFCASSSREWGPGDTQYFGPGTRLTVL.

This clone was detected many times. Compared with germline, one end of the junction differs, possibly owing to a read error. The read ends 3 residues before the CDR3 terminus; that terminus is restored from the germline J gene. The V and J genes are TRBV4-2 and TRBJ1-2; D gene uncertain. This CDR3 is built from 17 residues. Germline V gene data show CDR1 as LGHNA and CDR2 as YNFKEQ. The sequenced CDR3 bases are TGCGCCAGCAGCCAAGAGCCTTACATGGCCGCGGACTATGGC. Translating it yields CASSQEPYMAADYG. The whole CDR3 protein reads CASSQEPYMAADYGYTF.

This clone was detected ten times or more. The CDR3 goes on 3 residues after the read ends, and that part is filled in from the germline J gene. V usage is TRBV4-1 and J usage is TRBJ2-7; the D is unclear. V dropped 3 bases and J dropped 3 bases, with 9 bases sitting between them. Germline V gene sequence: CDR1 MGHRA, CDR2 YSYEKL. The CDR3 is 13 residues long. The part of the CDR3 DNA that was read is TGCGCCAGCAGCCAGCGACTGTACTACGAG. Residues: CASSQRLYYE. The whole CDR3 sequence is CASSQRLYYEQYF.

This clone was found a few times. The read terminates 3 residues before the CDR3 end, so the remaining end is supplied by the germline J gene. V usage is TRBV19 and J usage is TRBJ1-5; D gene uncertain. The CDR3 runs to 14 residues. The germline V gene encodes CDR1 LNHDA and CDR2 SQIVND (reference sequence). Trimming left V 7 bases short and J 4 bases short, with 14 bases between. CDR3 sequence reads: CASKRNRQNQPQHF. Incomplete CDR3 DNA: TGTGCCAGTAAACGTAACAGACAAAATCAGCCC. Full variable domain (remainder filled in from reference TRBV19 and TRBJ1-5): DGGITQSPKYLFRKEGQNVTLSCEQNLNHDAMYWYRQDPGQGLRLIYYSQIVNDFQKGDIAEGYSVSREKKESFPLTVTSAQKNPTAFYLCASKRNRQNQPQHFGDGTRLSIL.

This clone was seen at least ten times. The sequence runs out 3 residues before the end of the CDR3; the remainder is reconstructed from the germline J gene. The chain links TRBV5-4 to TRBJ2-1, with D possibly matching TRBD1 (6 bases). CDR3 length: 15 residues. The V gene lost 7 bases and the J gene lost 4 bases, with 18 bases spanning the gap. Per the germline V gene, CDR1 is SGHNT and CDR2 is YYREEE (reference sequence). The covered CDR3 bases are TGTGCCAGCGCCGAGTCCAGGGGAAGATACAATGAG. Translation gives CASAESRGRYNE. The full CDR3 sequence reads CASAESRGRYNEQFF.

This clone has a count of ten or more. The read falls 3 residues short of the CDR3 end, and the missing part is taken from the germline J gene. The V and J genes are TRBV29-1 and TRBJ2-5, with 8 bases that match TRBD1. J lost 0 bases, V lost 1 base, and 4 bases had no gene match. Germline-derived CDR1 and CDR2 are SQVTM and ANQGSEA. The CDR3 spans 15 residues. The CDR3 reads CSVEAGTGYQETQYF. The CDR3 DNA, read in part, is TGCAGCGTTGAAGCAGGGACAGGTTACCAAGAGACC. Full variable domain (remainder filled in from reference TRBV29-1 and TRBJ2-5): SAVISQKPSRDICQRGTSLTIQCQVDSQVTMMFWYRQQPGQSLTLIATANQGSEATYESGFVIDKFPISRPNLTFSTLTVSNMSPEDSSIYLCSVEAGTGYQETQYFGPGTRLLVL.

This clone has a count of ten or more. The read stops 3 residues short of the end of the CDR3; the missing end is completed from the germline J gene. The chain uses TRBV6-2 or TRBV6-3 and TRBJ1-1, with D possibly being TRBD1 (5 bases). V gave up 4 bases and J gave up 7 bases, with 13 bases separating them. Germline V gives CDR1 MNHEY, CDR2 SVGEGT. The CDR3 covers 13 residues. CDR3 protein: CASSLDSQIEAFF. The sequenced part of the CDR3 DNA is TGTGCCAGCAGTTTAGACAGTCAAATTGAA.

Remarks on this clone: The read halts 3 residues ahead of the CDR3 end, with the missing end drawn from the germline J gene. The V call is TRBV10-2, the J call TRBJ2-1; D may be TRBD2 (6 bases). The length of the CDR3 is 15 residues. Germline V gene lookup returns CDR1 WSHSY and CDR2 SAAADI. Between the trimmed V and J ends, which lost 7 bases and 1 base, there was a span of 14 bases. CDR3 DNA (partial): TGCGCCAGCAAAGCGAGACTAGTATCCTACAATGAG. It is translated as CASKARLVSYNE. The full CDR3 protein is CASKARLVSYNEQFF.

This clone was seen many times. Incomplete CDR3 DNA: TGTGCCAGCAGCTTAGCCCTTGAAGGGGGGAGGGGGCAG. It translates to CASSLALEGGRGQ. The complete CDR3 reads CASSLALEGGRGQAFF. The chain employs TRBV7-8 and TRBJ1-1; 7 bases line up with TRBD1. The CDR3 end is not reached by the read, which stops 3 residues before it; the germline J gene fills it in. This CDR3 has 16 residues. Germline V CDR1 and CDR2: SGHVS, FQNEAQ.

This clone was picked up many times. The read halts 3 residues ahead of the CDR3 end, with the missing end drawn from the germline J gene. The chain links TRBV7-3 to TRBJ2-2, with 7 positions matching TRBD1. Germline values: CDR1 SGHTA, CDR2 FQGTGA. V shed 5 bases, J shed 3 bases, and the junction held 9 bases outside the gene matches. This CDR3 comprises 16 residues. CDR3 protein: CASSVSGTVDTGELFF. The part of the CDR3 DNA that was read is TGTGCCAGCAGCGTCTCCGGGACAGTCGACACCGGGGAG.

This clone came up many times. The read terminates 3 residues ahead of where the CDR3 ends, so the germline J gene completes it. J is TRBJ1-5 and V is TRBV20-1, with TRBD1 matching 9 bases. V trimming: 6 bases; J trimming: 2 bases; junction bases outside the gene matches: 5. In germline, CDR1 is DFQATT, CDR2 SNEGSKA (reference sequence). The CDR3 contains 14 residues. The CDR3 loop reads CSARTGEGNQPQHF. CDR3 DNA, as far as it was read: TGCAGTGCACGGACAGGGGAGGGCAATCAGCCC.

This clone came up many times. The missing CDR3 end, 3 residues past where the read stops, is filled in from the germline J gene. V gene TRBV20-1 combines with J gene TRBJ1-3; D not certain. V dropped 0 bases and J dropped 4 bases, with 10 bases sitting between them. The CDR3 spans 14 residues. Germline lookup yields CDR1 DFQATT and CDR2 SNEGSKA (reference sequence). CDR3 DNA, as far as it was read: TGCAGTGCTAGAGATTTAGGGCCCGGAAACACC. Its protein product is CSARDLGPGNT. The CDR3 as a whole reads CSARDLGPGNTIYF.

This clone has at least ten counts. The CDR3 end is not reached by the read, which stops 3 residues before it; the germline J gene fills it in. The chain joins TRBV11-2 to TRBJ2-3; 8 bases match TRBD2. V shed 4 bases and J 2 bases; nucleotides not matched to a gene: 5. The CDR3 runs to 15 residues. The V gene's germline CDR1 is SGHAT and CDR2 FQNNGV. CDR3 bases read: TGTGCCAGCAGCTACCGGGGGGGACCCACAGATACG. Protein product: CASSYRGGPTDT. The complete CDR3 protein is CASSYRGGPTDTQYF.

The sample holds many counts of this clone. The read terminates 3 residues before the CDR3 end, so the remaining end is supplied by the germline J gene. This chain joins TRBV20-1 and TRBJ2-7; possible D gene TRBD2, 5 bases. Germline values: CDR1 DFQATT, CDR2 SNEGSKA (reference sequence). Deletions cut 6 bases from V and 6 bases from J, with 21 bases between. The CDR3 runs to 14 residues. CDR3 bases read: TGCAGTGCCCGAGGGCCCTTGGCGGGCGGCGAG. It specifies CSARGPLAGGE. The whole CDR3 protein reads CSARGPLAGGEQYF.